Listed here are 18 T cell receptor beta chains from one sample, sequenced in a study of blood T cell repertoires in COVID-19 (dated by TCRdb to 2019 to 2021). The library was made by the immunoSEQ multiplex PCR assay. In TCRdb, the immuneACCESS table is reduced to in-frame sequences with V and J assigned. These tables do not hold every clone; where another copy was compared, an unresolved V gene accounts for under half, and the others remain unexplained. Here the sample has 310,000 or so clones; around 83% occur a single time. The ten largest clones capture 1.2% of the sample. The sample consisted of peripheral blood. These receptors all stem from a woman in her 50s with acute or convalescent COVID-19.

This chain links TRBV6-4 with TRBJ1-2, with D unresolved. The CDR3 is 12 amino acids. V gave up 2 bases and J gave up 7 bases, with 8 bases separating them. Looked up from germline, CDR1 is MRHNA and CDR2 is SNTAGT. The CDR3 nucleotides are TGTGCCAGCAGTGACGCTACGGGTGGCTACACCTTC. Protein sequence: CASSDATGGYTF.

The chain links TRBV7-9 to TRBJ2-7, with 12 bases that match TRBD2. The germline gives CDR1 SEHNR, CDR2 FQNEAQ (reference sequence). The length of the CDR3 is 13 residues. With 11 bases clipped from V and 3 bases from J, the junction kept 5 bases outside the gene matches. For the CDR3, the DNA is TGTGCCGCAGGACTAGCGGGAAGCTACGAGCAGTACTTC. Translating gives CAAGLAGSYEQYF.

V and J are TRBV2 and TRBJ1-6, with 8 bases aligning to TRBD1. Germline V gene data show CDR1 as SNHLY and CDR2 as FYNNEI. Germline trimming cut 6 bases from V and 10 bases from J; bases unmatched to any gene: 8. The length of the CDR3 is 14 residues. CDR3 coding DNA: TGTGCCAGCAGCCCTACAGGGGGTTTGTCACCCCTCCACTTT. Protein: CASSPTGGLSPLHF. Drawing the rest from reference TRBV2 and TRBJ1-6, the complete variable domain is EPEVTQTPSHQVTQMGQEVILRCVPISNHLYFYWYRQILGQKVEFLVSFYNNEISEKSEIFDDQFSVERPDGSNFTLKIRSTKLEDSAMYFCASSPTGGLSPLHFGNGTRLTVT.

The chain joins TRBV30 to TRBJ2-1; 12 bases line up with TRBD2. Germline V CDR1 and CDR2: GTSNPN, SVGIG (reference sequence). The ends lost 0 bases at V and 2 bases at J; junction bases unmatched: 2. CDR3 length: 16 amino acids. In DNA, the CDR3 is TGTGCCTGGAGTGTACGACTAGCGGGAGCCTACAATGAGCAGTTCTTC. Translated, it gives CAWSVRLAGAYNEQFF.

This clone appeared once. This rearrangement joins TRBV7-6 to TRBJ1-2; D is possibly TRBD1 (5 bases). The V end lost 1 base, the J end lost 6 bases, and 12 bases lay between the germline ends. Germline values: CDR1 SGHVS, CDR2 FNYEAQ. The CDR3 is 14 amino acids. The CDR3 sequence is CASSLGEGVDGYTF. The CDR3 bases are TGTGCCAGCAGCTTAGGTGAAGGGGTCGATGGCTACACCTTC. Drawing the rest from reference TRBV7-6 and TRBJ1-2, the complete variable domain is GAGVSQSPRYKVTKRGQDVALRCDPISGHVSLYWYRQALGQGPEFLTYFNYEAQQDKSGLPNDRFSAERPEGSISTLTIQRTEQRDSAMYRCASSLGEGVDGYTFGSGTRLTVV.

This sequence joins TRBV29-1 and TRBJ2-5; the match to TRBD1 covers 9 bases. Germline CDR1 is SQVTM and CDR2 is ANQGSEA. The V gene end was trimmed by 6 bases and the J gene end by 0 bases; junction bases not matched to a gene: 2. This CDR3 spans 13 amino acids. The CDR3 is CSVGQGYQETQYF. The CDR3 nucleotides are TGCAGCGTCGGACAGGGGTACCAAGAGACCCAGTACTTC.

V gene TRBV6-2 or TRBV6-3 combines with J gene TRBJ2-3, with TRBD1 identical over 8 bases. Trimming cost V 5 bases and J 2 bases; bases outside gene matches: 6. This CDR3 spans 15 amino acids. Germline lookup yields CDR1 MNHEY and CDR2 SVGEGT. In nucleotides, the CDR3 is TGTGCCAGCAGTCCCGGGACAGGACCCACAGATACGCAGTATTTT. This encodes CASSPGTGPTDTQYF.

The chain couples TRBV29-1 to TRBJ2-1; 8 bases are shared with TRBD1. V shed 8 bases, J shed 5 bases, and the junction held 14 bases outside the gene matches. The CDR3 is 15 residues long. Germline V CDR1 and CDR2: SQVTM, ANQGSEA. Here the CDR3 DNA reads TGCAGCCTGGGGCCACGGCAGGGGGCGCACAATGAGCAGTTCTTC. Its protein product is CSLGPRQGAHNEQFF.

This clone was observed a handful of times. This chain joins TRBV7-3 and TRBJ2-2, with D possibly being TRBD1 (5 bases). Trimming stripped 5 bases from V and 1 base from J, with 8 bases between. Germline V gene sequence: CDR1 SGHTA, CDR2 FQGTGA. This CDR3 has 14 amino acids. CDR3 sequence reads: CASSVQGNTGELFF. DNA of the CDR3: TGTGCCAGCAGCGTGCAGGGGAACACCGGGGAGCTGTTTTTT.

Comment on this clone: Other DNA sequences within the sample encode an identical CDR3. The rearrangement links TRBV7-6 to TRBJ1-1; a possible D gene is TRBD1 (6 bases). CDR1 SGHVS and CDR2 FNYEAQ come from the germline V gene. V was clipped by 5 bases and J by 2 bases, with 12 bases between them. The CDR3 extends over 14 amino acids. For the CDR3, the DNA is TGTGCCAGCAGCCCTCAGACAGGAAACACTGAAGCTTTCTTT. It encodes CASSPQTGNTEAFF.

The rearrangement joins TRBV5-1 to TRBJ1-4; 11 positions agree with TRBD1. The V gene end was trimmed by 3 bases and the J gene end by 0 bases; junction bases not matched to a gene: 1. This CDR3 has 16 amino acids. CDR1 SGHRS and CDR2 YFSETQ come from the germline V gene. CDR3 nucleotides: TGCGCCAGCAGCTCGGGACAGGGGGCAACTAATGAAAAACTGTTTTTT. This sequence encodes CASSSGQGATNEKLFF.

This clone was recorded at least ten times. The chain joins TRBV30 to TRBJ1-2; no clear D. This CDR3 contains 11 residues. Germline lookup yields CDR1 GTSNPN and CDR2 SVGIG (reference sequence). Trimming pared 6 bases from V and 4 bases from J, leaving 9 bases between. CDR3 nucleotides: TGTGCCTGTAAGCCGGGCTATGGCTACACCTTC. Protein product: CACKPGYGYTF.

J is TRBJ2-5 and V is TRBV7-2, with TRBD2 matching over 14 bases. CDR3 length: 17 amino acids. CDR1 is SGHTA and CDR2 is FQGNSA in the germline V gene. The V and J ends lost 7 bases and 3 bases, in that order; junction bases with no gene match: 10. CDR3 residues: CASNNPGLAGEEETQYF. The CDR3 region has the DNA TGTGCCAGCAACAATCCGGGACTAGCGGGGGAGGAAGAGACCCAGTACTTC.

The chain uses TRBV24-1 and TRBJ1-2; 7 nucleotides agree with TRBD1. V dropped 4 bases and J dropped 4; count of bases not matched to a gene: 5. Germline values: CDR1 KGHDR, CDR2 SFDVKD. This CDR3 contains 14 residues. The chain's CDR3 is CATSDAGTAYGYTF. Written as DNA, the CDR3 is TGTGCCACCAGTGACGCCGGGACAGCCTATGGCTACACCTTC.

The rearrangement links TRBV7-2 to TRBJ2-2; tentatively, D is TRBD1 (5 bases). The CDR3 consists of 16 residues. The germline V gene encodes CDR1 SGHTA and CDR2 FQGNSA. Trimming shortened V by 2 bases and J by 4 bases, and 14 bases separated the two germline ends. Here the CDR3 reads CASSLSSGISTGELFF. The CDR3 DNA is TGTGCCAGCAGCTTATCCTCAGGGATTAGCACCGGGGAGCTGTTTTTT. Combining the CDR3 with reference TRBV7-2 and TRBJ2-2 gives the whole variable domain GAGVSQSPSNKVTEKGKDVELRCDPISGHTALYWYRQSLGQGLEFLIYFQGNSAPDKSGLPSDRFSAERTGGSVSTLTIQRTQQEDSAVYLCASSLSSGISTGELFFGEGSRLTVL.

The chain links TRBV14 to TRBJ1-6, with 8 bases identical to TRBD1. The germline CDR1 and CDR2 sequences are SGHDN and FVKESK. This CDR3 contains 15 residues. With V trimmed by 3 bases and J by 10 bases, 8 bases remained unmatched. CDR3 in DNA: TGTGCCAGCAGCCAGTCGACAGGGGAATACTCACCCCTCCACTTT. Translated, it gives CASSQSTGEYSPLHF.

This clone was detected only once. The gene calls are TRBV15 and TRBJ2-3, with 8 bases identical to TRBD2. This CDR3 spans 16 amino acids. In germline, CDR1 is LNHNV, CDR2 YYDKDF (reference sequence). Losses at the gene ends were 0 bases for V and 5 bases for J; bases not matched to a gene: 7. CDR3 sequence reads: CATSRDVGRAEDTQYF. In nucleotides, the CDR3 is TGTGCCACCAGCAGAGATGTCGGGAGGGCCGAAGATACGCAGTATTTT.

The genes are TRBV2 and TRBJ2-7; TRBD2 matches at 12 bases. V lost 6 bases and J lost 2; bases outside the gene matches: 2. Germline lookup yields CDR1 SNHLY and CDR2 FYNNEI. The CDR3 runs to 14 residues. CDR3 region: CASRLAGGTYEQYV. In nucleotides, the CDR3 is TGTGCCAGCAGACTAGCGGGGGGTACCTACGAGCAGTACGTC.